The subject of this entry is one T cell receptor (beta chain). Its antigen is as yet unknown. The data were taken from a study of T cell repertoires in cytomegalovirus infection. Study context: Recently identified HLA-C-restricted CMV epitopes and well-studied HLA-B-restricted CMV epitopes were used by the study. The study's findings and limits: HLA-C-restricted CMV-specific TCR beta clonotypes were dominant in the ex vivo response. Totalled public TCR beta family frequency picked out people who carried CMV plus the relevant HLA.

TCRdb analysed the reads with MiXCR anew, one entry per CDR3 protein. The sample consists of about 330,000 distinct CDR3 sequences, nearly 35% of them appearing once. The CDR3 is 15 amino acids. Trimming shortened V by 1 base and J by 1 base, and 10 bases separated the two germline ends. The specimen comprised cultured PBMCs, sampled from culture after CMV antigen stimulation. The rearrangement links TRBV12-3 or TRBV12-4 to TRBJ1-1, with D uncertain. This receptor was identified in a human donor in good health (CMV status not recorded). Some clones in this sample may be carry-over from other donors' samples. The CDR3 nucleotides are TGTGCCAGCAGTTTAGGTCGGAGGCAGAACACTGAAGCTTTCTTT. This codes for CASSLGRRQNTEAFF.